This T cell receptor (beta chain) was documented in a study of memory B cells and T cells in multiple sclerosis. Whole-study results and caveats: Clone-set sizes differed between compartments, so shared clonotype counts needed normalization.

Trimming left V 4 bases short and J 6 bases short, with 16 bases between. Germline V lookup: CDR1 SGDLS, CDR2 YYNGEE. This CDR3 has 15 amino acids. Generated by immunoSEQ multiplex PCR, the TCRdb table keeps only in-frame clones and is missing some. This table holds about 32,000 clones, roughly 82% found once. After stimulus-free culture, autoproliferating CFSE-dim and non-proliferating CFSE-high T cells were sequenced separately. Cultures began with some 52 million CFSE-labeled PBMCs, unstimulated for six to seven days, with replicate wells pooled. As for this clone: The antigen is undetermined.

The TCR comes from a human donor with multiple sclerosis. The sequenced material came from PBMCs from blood kept in culture. The chain couples TRBV9 to TRBJ1-4; maybe TRBD1 (5 bases). CDR3 nucleotide sequence: TGTGCCAGCAGCACTCAGGGTGCCGGAGATGAAAAACTGTTTTTT. Its protein product is CASSTQGAGDEKLFF.